These 8 T cell receptor beta chains share one sample of origin, sequenced in a study of T-cell reconstitution after alpha-beta-depleted transplantation in children. A library of TCRbeta sequences, prepared with unique molecular identifiers, was generated. MiXCR was run by TCRdb on the PCR reads, yielding one entry per CDR3 protein. The table records some 590,000 distinct CDR3 sequences, over 9.5% of them present only once. The sample was PBMCs from the stem cell graft donor, taken from the stem cell graft. The receptors shown here come from a human donor who donated a stem cell graft to a child with acute myeloid leukemia.

The chain joins TRBV7-3 to TRBJ1-1; possibly TRBD1 for D (5 bases). From germline, CDR1 is SGHTA and CDR2 FQGTGA. The CDR3 runs 14 residues. V lost 5 bases, J lost 1 base, and 11 bases lay in between. As DNA, the CDR3 is TGTGCCAGCAGCATAGGGGCAGGGAACACTGAAGCTTTCTTT. This gives the protein CASSIGAGNTEAFF.

The sample holds a few counts of this clonotype. V usage is TRBV29-1 and J usage is TRBJ1-1, with 7 bases identical to TRBD1. Unmatched junction bases numbered 5, after V lost 7 bases and J lost 0 bases. This CDR3 has 13 amino acids. Germline values: CDR1 SQVTM, CDR2 ANQGSEA. The CDR3 is CSALTGMNTEAFF. The CDR3 DNA follows: TGCAGCGCCCTGACAGGGATGAACACTGAAGCTTTCTTT.

J is TRBJ1-2 and V is TRBV6-5, with a weak D call TRBD1 (5 bases). The CDR3 runs 15 residues. Germline V gene lookup returns CDR1 MNHEY and CDR2 SVGAGI. Trimming took off 1 base at V and 8 bases at J, with 17 bases between the two ends. The DNA for the CDR3 is TGTGCCAGCAGTTACTTCGGGACTCCCGAGGGCGGCTACACCTTC. This encodes CASSYFGTPEGGYTF.

This chain links TRBV7-2 with TRBJ2-3; 9 nucleotides line up with TRBD2. This CDR3 is 16 amino acids long. Germline V gene lookup returns CDR1 SGHTA and CDR2 FQGNSA. V was clipped by 3 bases and J by 5 bases; unmatched bases: 9. The CDR3 DNA sequence: TGTGCCAGCAGCTTTGGAGCGGGAGGAGGAAGAGATACGCAGTATTTT. Its protein product is CASSFGAGGGRDTQYF.

This clonotype was seen once. The rearrangement links TRBV28 to TRBJ2-1, with TRBD2 matching 8 bases. V gave up 5 bases and J gave up 4 bases; unmatched junction bases: 7. CDR3 length: 15 amino acids. CDR1 is MDHEN and CDR2 is SYDVKM in the germline V gene. The CDR3 spells CASSPGGGKYNEQFF. The CDR3 nucleotides read TGTGCCAGCAGTCCCGGGGGGGGAAAATACAATGAGCAGTTCTTC. The full variable domain, its missing parts supplied by reference TRBV28 and TRBJ2-1, is DVKVTQSSRYLVKRTGEKVFLECVQDMDHENMFWYRQDPGLGLRLIYFSYDVKMKEKGDIPEGYSVSREKKERFSLILESASTNQTSMYLCASSPGGGKYNEQFFGPGTRLTVL.

The chain employs TRBV9 and TRBJ2-4; no definite D call. Germline CDR1 reads SGDLS; CDR2 reads YYNGEE. The CDR3 sequence is 14 residues long. V was shortened by 0 bases and J by 8 bases, with 12 bases between the two germline ends. Here the CDR3 DNA reads TGTGCCAGCAGCGTAGTTGGCCAAGAGGACATTCAGTACTTC. Its translation: CASSVVGQEDIQYF.

The chain combines TRBV18 with TRBJ2-1; D could derive from TRBD1 or TRBD2 (5 bases each). Per germline, CDR1 KGHSH and CDR2 LQKENI. There are 17 residues in the CDR3. Trimming removed 2 bases at V and 0 bases at J, with 14 bases between. CDR3 in amino acids: CASSPAGTLSSYNEQFF. The DNA for the CDR3 is TGTGCCAGCTCACCAGCCGGGACCCTTAGCTCCTACAATGAGCAGTTCTTC.

The chain carries TRBV6-4 and TRBJ2-3, with D maybe TRBD2 (6 bases). V lost 6 bases, J lost 1 base, and 11 bases lay in between. Germline CDR1 and CDR2: MRHNA and SNTAGT. This CDR3 contains 14 residues. CDR3 region: CASRRDTGTDTQYF. CDR3 DNA sequence: TGTGCCAGCAGGCGGGATACTGGCACAGATACGCAGTATTTT.